Below, 10 T cell receptor beta chains from the same sample are listed, as sequenced in a study of read filtering for tumor transcriptome and immune sequencing (TCRdb year 2020). Sequencing took place on an Illumina HiSeq 4000. The Immunoverse kit was used to build TCR libraries from around 400 ng RNA, with molecular barcoded adaptors covering alpha/delta and beta/gamma chains. TCRdb reprocessing: public reads trimmed at Q25 with fastp, clones called with MiXCR, in-frame beta chains kept. One record per CDR3 amino acid sequence lists the most common genes and DNA. The sample table holds about 54,000 distinct CDR3 sequences, of which more than 9% were seen once. The ten largest clonotypes hold approximately 16% of the sample. The sample was a population of CD138-negative cells sorted from bone marrow. This specimen's cell subset or site label, per the study, means: bone marrow mononuclear cells depleted of CD138+ plasma/myeloma cells by negative magnetic selection. The receptors shown here come from a donor at least 40 years old with multiple myeloma.

This clonotype was found many times. V and J are TRBV12-3 or TRBV12-4 and TRBJ2-6, with a possible D match to TRBD2 (7 bases). The V and J ends lost 4 bases and 1 base respectively, with 20 bases between them. This CDR3 region has 19 residues. CDR3 loop: CASSYPKGRGGSGANVLTF. The CDR3, as DNA: TGTGCCAGCAGTTACCCAAAGGGCAGGGGAGGGTCTGGGGCCAACGTCCTGACTTTC.

This clonotype was detected ten times or more. V gene TRBV2 combines with J gene TRBJ2-1; D perhaps matches TRBD2 (7 bases). CDR1 and CDR2 (germline): SNHLY, FYNNEI. Trimming removed 4 bases from V and 9 bases from J, with 13 bases in between. CDR3 length: 13 amino acids. CDR3: CASSVARGAEQFF. CDR3 bases: TGTGCCAGCAGTGTGGCCCGGGGGGCTGAGCAGTTCTTC.

This clonotype occurred many times. The V call is TRBV2, the J call TRBJ2-1; 10 bases are shared with TRBD1. Germline V gene lookup returns CDR1 SNHLY and CDR2 FYNNEI. CDR3 length equals 14 residues. V shed 7 bases and J 6 bases; nucleotides not matched to a gene: 6. CDR3 residues: CASNRDRGVNEQFF. The CDR3 DNA sequence: TGTGCCAGCAACCGGGACAGGGGAGTCAATGAGCAGTTCTTC.

This clonotype showed up just a few times. V and J are TRBV20-1 and TRBJ2-5; the D is unclear. The CDR3 extends over 15 amino acids. V lost 0 bases and J lost 1, with 12 bases in between. The germline CDR1 and CDR2 sequences are DFQATT and SNEGSKA (reference sequence). The CDR3 DNA sequence: TGCAGTGCTAGAGATCAGGCCCGGGCCCAAGAGACCCAGTACTTC. It specifies CSARDQARAQETQYF.

In this sample, this clonotype turned up many times. The chain joins TRBV11-1 to TRBJ2-3; tentative D call: TRBD2 (6 bases). Germline V gene sequence: CDR1 SGHAT, CDR2 FQDESV (reference sequence). The germline V and J ends were trimmed by 1 base and 6 bases, with 14 bases remaining between them. The CDR3 is 15 amino acids. The CDR3 nucleotides read TGTGCCAGCAGCTTAGTGCGGGGACCTGGTGATACGCAGTATTTT. Translation gives CASSLVRGPGDTQYF.

V gene TRBV7-9 combines with J gene TRBJ1-1; TRBD1 agrees at 9 bases. The V gene's germline CDR1 is SEHNR and CDR2 FQNEAQ (reference sequence). This CDR3 has 14 amino acids. J gave up 6 bases and V 2 bases, and 4 bases lay outside the gene matches. CDR3 amino acids: CASSLQQGAAEAFF. DNA for the CDR3: TGTGCCAGCAGCTTACAACAGGGGGCTGCTGAAGCTTTCTTT.

Ten or more counts support this clonotype. The J gene is TRBJ2-7, the V gene TRBV4-1; D uncertain. The CDR3 contains 15 residues. The germline gives CDR1 MGHRA, CDR2 YSYEKL. The V end was cut by 3 bases, the J end by 2 bases, with 14 bases between. The CDR3 loop reads CASSHQVRETYEQYF. In nucleotides, the CDR3 is TGCGCCAGCAGCCATCAGGTCCGAGAGACCTACGAGCAGTACTTC.

This clonotype showed up many times. This chain uses TRBV5-6 with TRBJ1-2; 7 nucleotides agree with TRBD1. Germline V gene lookup returns CDR1 SGHDT and CDR2 YYEEEE. This CDR3 contains 14 residues. After removal of 4 bases from V and 7 bases from J, the junction contained 10 bases not matched to a gene. CDR3 protein: CASSRIGGAAGYTF. The CDR3 nucleotides read TGTGCCAGCAGCCGAATAGGGGGCGCGGCTGGCTACACCTTC.

This clonotype was seen many times. This sequence joins TRBV3-1 and TRBJ2-5; D call uncertain. CDR3 length: 18 residues. CDR1 is LGHDT and CDR2 is YNNKEL in the germline V gene (reference sequence). V lost 6 bases to trimming and J lost 1 base, with 24 bases between them. The CDR3, as DNA: TGTGCCAGCAGTCAAAGTCGGCTCGCCAGGCGGATCCAAGAGACCCAGTACTTC. This translates into CASSQSRLARRIQETQYF.

The sample holds many counts of this clonotype. The chain links TRBV15 to TRBJ1-5; weak D call: TRBD1 (6 bases). V dropped 5 bases and J dropped 5 bases, with 22 bases sitting between them. CDR1 is LNHNV and CDR2 is YYDKDF in the germline V gene (reference sequence). This CDR3 has 17 residues. DNA of the CDR3: TGTGCCACCAGCCCCCGAGGAGTACAGGGAGTCGATCAGCCCCAGCATTTT. Its protein product is CATSPRGVQGVDQPQHF.